This T cell receptor (beta chain) was profiled in a study of blood T cell repertoires in COVID-19. Overall study: Collection of acute and convalescent COVID-19 samples took place in the United States, Italy and Spain. PBMCs, B-cell-depleted T cells, or T cells provided the cDNA or gDNA that made up the material.

Which cohort a participant joined came from the clinical history participants gave. Original analysis: Amplification with reference gene primers provided the estimates of nucleated cell counts. Only in-frame clones appear in the TCRdb table, and some are missing; sequencing was by immunoSEQ multiplex PCR. That table furnishes V, J and clone size, whereas the DNA furnished D and trimming. There are 200,000 or so clones in the sample; around 83% occur only once, and 1.3% lies in the top ten. The CDR3 extends over 14 amino acids. Germline CDR1 LNHDA, CDR2 SQIVND (reference sequence). V gave up 7 bases and J gave up 2 bases, with 14 bases separating them.

The rearrangement joins TRBV19 to TRBJ1-2, with a tentative D call TRBD1 (5 bases). The sequence was obtained from a woman between 35 and 50 years old with acute COVID-19. Sequencing input: PBMCs or T cells enriched from blood (not recorded which). Here the CDR3 DNA reads TGTGCCAGTAACCCCAACCAGGGAAACTATGGCTACACCTTC. It codes for CASNPNQGNYGYTF. Drawing the rest from reference TRBV19 and TRBJ1-2, the complete variable domain is DGGITQSPKYLFRKEGQNVTLSCEQNLNHDAMYWYRQDPGQGLRLIYYSQIVNDFQKGDIAEGYSVSREKKESFPLTVTSAQKNPTAFYLCASNPNQGNYGYTFGSGTRLTVV.